The source of this TCR beta chain is a study of T cell responses to AZD1222 COVID-19 vaccine. Concerning this clone itself: No antigen is known for it.

CDR3 length: 13 amino acids. The V end was cut by 2 bases, the J end by 8 bases, with 7 bases between. Germline-derived CDR1 and CDR2 are SGHTA and FQGNSA. Sequenced by immunoSEQ multiplex PCR; TCRdb stores in-frame clones only, minus some. The sample records around 120,000 clones, approximately 86% being singletons. Study findings and constraints: Most donors were white British, females outnumbered males, and clonal diversity was possibly underestimated. Only after the peak T cell response were repertoires sampled.

The rearrangement uses TRBV7-2 and TRBJ1-6; D unresolved. Material: peripheral blood, obtained 28 days after the second AZD1222 dose. The TCR was taken from an adult who received the AZD1222 COVID-19 vaccine. CDR3 bases: TGTGCCAGCAGCTTACGGGGAGATTCACCCCTCCACTTT. Amino acids: CASSLRGDSPLHF.